This is a list of T cell receptor beta chains from one sample in a study of neurological immune-mediated disorders. Each CDR3 protein is one row after TCRdb ran MiXCR on the 5' RACE reads. The table lists about 50,000 distinct CDR3 sequences, approximately 10% of them singletons. Sequenced material: PBMCs. These receptors came from a man aged 65-85 years with HTLV-1-associated myelopathy (HAM/TSP). The CDR3 runs from the conserved cysteine through the conserved F or W. The D gene is left open where the match is weak. Rows give clone size only sometimes, using once, few, many, or a class for an expanded clone.

V	D	size	J	DNA	CDR3
TRBV25-1	TRBD1	NA	TRBJ2-7	TGTGCCAGCAGTGCGCTGATATCGACAGGGGGCAGCGCCTACGAGCAGTACTTC	CASSALISTGGSAYEQYF
TRBV7-2	NA	many	TRBJ2-1	TGTGCCAGCAGACCCACGGGAGAGGGAGAGCAGTTCTTC	CASRPTGEGEQFF
TRBV7-9	NA	many	TRBJ1-2	TGTGCCAGCAGCTTTACGAGGAGTTCTAGCTATGGCTACACCTTC	CASSFTRSSSYGYTF
TRBV20-1	NA	many	TRBJ2-3	TGCAGTGCTAGAAATCCGAACACAGATACGCAGTATTTT	CSARNPNTDTQYF
TRBV20-1	NA	many	TRBJ2-5	TGCAGTGCCCCCGAAATTCGGGGTTCGAGAACCCAGTACTTC	CSAPEIRGSRTQYF
TRBV12-3/TRBV12-4	TRBD2	many	TRBJ2-7	TGTGCCAGCAGTGCTAGCGGGAGGTCGCACGAGCAGTACTTC	CASSASGRSHEQYF
TRBV4-1	TRBD1	many	TRBJ1-2	TGCGCCAGCAGCCATCCGGGACAGCCCTATGGCTACACCTTC	CASSHPGQPYGYTF
TRBV7-8	NA	many	TRBJ2-7	TGTGCCAGCAGCTTAGTAAGGCCCCAAACGCACAGGGATCTCGAGCAGTACTTC	CASSLVRPQTHRDLEQYF
TRBV5-6	NA	many	TRBJ2-2	TGTGCCAGCAGCTTGTGGAGCCACGCGAACACCGGGGAGCTGTTTTTT	CASSLWSHANTGELFF
TRBV5-1	NA	many	TRBJ2-7	TGCGCCAGCAGGCCCACGGGGCTAGCGTTAAAAGGATACGAGCAGTACTTC	CASRPTGLALKGYEQYF
TRBV20-1	NA	many	TRBJ2-5	TGCAGTGCTAGAGAGGCAGGGAGCGAGACCCAGTACTTC	CSAREAGSETQYF
TRBV7-2	TRBD2	many	TRBJ2-1	TGTGCCAGCAGCTTGTGGGAGGGCCCCTACAATGAGCAGTTCTTC	CASSLWEGPYNEQFF
TRBV27	NA	NA	TRBJ2-2	TGTGCCAGAACCTCGTGGGAGTCCGGGGAGCTGTTTTTT	CARTSWESGELFF
TRBV5-1	NA	NA	TRBJ2-3	TGCGCCAGCAGCTTGTCGCCAGTCGAAGATACGCAGTATTTT	CASSLSPVEDTQYF
TRBV7-8	NA	many	TRBJ2-5	TGTGCCAGCAGCTTATATTTAGATGAGACCCAGTACTTC	CASSLYLDETQYF
TRBV5-1	NA	many	TRBJ2-5	TGCGCCAGCAGCTCAAATTCTCGGAAAGAGACCCAGTACTTC	CASSSNSRKETQYF
TRBV7-7	NA	many	TRBJ2-7	TGTGCCAGCAGCCCCCCGTACGAGCAGTACTTC	CASSPPYEQYF
TRBV20-1	NA	many	TRBJ1-1	TGCAGTGCTAGACCTTCGGACATCATGAACACTGAAGCTTTCTTT	CSARPSDIMNTEAFF
TRBV7-3	TRBD1	many	TRBJ2-1	TGTGCCAGCAGCGGGAGAGGGACAGGGAAGGTCTACAATGAGCAGTTCTTC	CASSGRGTGKVYNEQFF
TRBV25-1	TRBD2	many	TRBJ2-7	TGTGCCAGCCGGGGGGGGAGCTCCTACGAGCAGTACTTC	CASRGGSSYEQYF
TRBV29-1	NA	many	TRBJ1-4	TGCAGCGCCGGACATCGGGAAAAACTGTTTTTT	CSAGHREKLFF
TRBV29-1	TRBD1	NA	TRBJ2-5	TGCAGCGTTAGGGGACAGGGAAGGGAGACCCAGTACTTC	CSVRGQGRETQYF
TRBV5-1	NA	many	TRBJ1-3	TGCGCCAGCTCCCGGGCTGCATCTGGAAACACCATATATTTT	CASSRAASGNTIYF
TRBV4-1	NA	NA	TRBJ1-2	TGCGCCAGCAGCCAACGGGTGGGGTCCTATGGCTACACCTTC	CASSQRVGSYGYTF
TRBV20-1	TRBD1	many	TRBJ1-6	TGCAGTGCTAGAGATAAGGGTGCCGGGACAGGGAATTCACCCCTCCACTTT	CSARDKGAGTGNSPLHF
TRBV7-2	NA	many	TRBJ2-1	TGTGCCAGCAGTTTTCACAATGAGCAGTTCTTC	CASSFHNEQFF
TRBV10-3	TRBD1	many	TRBJ1-2	TGTGCCGTCGCGACAGGGAACTATGGCTACACCTTC	CAVATGNYGYTF
TRBV4-3	TRBD2	many	TRBJ2-1	TGCGCCAGCAGCCAGGCCCTAGCGGGAGGGTCTGGAGAGCAGTTCTTC	CASSQALAGGSGEQFF
TRBV29-1	NA	many	TRBJ2-7	TGCAGCGTTGGGGCGGGCAGTTTCTACGAGCAGTACTTC	CSVGAGSFYEQYF
TRBV10-3	NA	many	TRBJ2-7	TGTGCCAGCCACCCCCCGGGATCCTACGAGCAGTACTTC	CASHPPGSYEQYF
TRBV27	NA	many	TRBJ1-2	TGTGCCAGCAGTGGAGCAGGAGCTAACTATGGCTACACCTTC	CASSGAGANYGYTF
TRBV25-1	NA	many	TRBJ2-1	TGTGCCAGCAGTGAAGTGGCAGGGCATGAGCAGTTCTTC	CASSEVAGHEQFF
TRBV20-1	TRBD1	many	TRBJ1-6	TGCAGTGCTCGCGCGGGACAGCAAAATTCACCCCTCCACTTT	CSARAGQQNSPLHF
TRBV5-1	NA	few	TRBJ2-2	TGCGCCAGCAGCGTCAGGGTTGACACCGGGGAGCTGTTTTTT	CASSVRVDTGELFF
TRBV5-1	TRBD1	many	TRBJ2-6	TGCGCCAGCAGCTCCGACAGGGGGCGCGGAGCTGGGGCCAACGTCCTGACTTTC	CASSSDRGRGAGANVLTF
TRBV4-1	NA	many	TRBJ1-5	TGCGCCAGCAGCCAAGGGCTGGGGGCTTATAGCAATCAGCCCCAGCATTTT	CASSQGLGAYSNQPQHF
TRBV12-3/TRBV12-4	TRBD1	many	TRBJ1-1	TGTGCCAGCACTACGGACAGGGGGAAGACTGAAGCTTTCTTT	CASTTDRGKTEAFF
TRBV7-7	TRBD1	NA	TRBJ2-1	TGTGCCAGCAGCCCCTTGGACAGGAGCAATGAGCAGTTCTTC	CASSPLDRSNEQFF
TRBV12-3/TRBV12-4	TRBD1	many	TRBJ2-1	TGTGCCAGCAGTTTAGTAGGGGGCTGGGGGAATGAGCAGTTCTTC	CASSLVGGWGNEQFF
TRBV4-1	NA	many	TRBJ1-6	TGCGCCAGCAGCCAAGGACTGGATTCACCCCTCCACTTT	CASSQGLDSPLHF